This T cell receptor (beta chain) was identified during a study of blood T cells in healthy people across ages. There are 20 residues in the CDR3. Combining a sample-barcoded 5' primer with a J-beta primer mix, a second PCR ran for 7 to 11 cycles. TCRdb itself ran the 5' RACE reads through MiXCR, one entry per CDR3 protein. The table has about 580,000 distinct CDR3 sequences, 40% to 50% seen once. This TCR was recovered from a man aged 80 or over in good health. The specimen was blood. The chain has TRBV21-1 and TRBJ1-5; the table names TRBD1, a call not compared with the DNA. TRBV21-1 is recorded as a pseudogene. The CDR3 sequence: CASSKYGITWEEAGDQPQHF. DNA of the CDR3: TGTGCCAGCAGCAAATATGGGATCACCTGGGAAGAGGCCGGGGATCAGCCCCAGCATTTT.